The 18 T cell receptor beta chains in this list originate from one sample, sequenced in a study of technical replicates of blood from a handful of donors. Some clones are missing from TCRdb's copy, which holds only in-frame ones; the method was immunoSEQ multiplex PCR. The repertoire has about 76,000 clones, around 90% of them found once; the top ten carry 0.2% to 0.25%. The sample comprised T cells isolated from PBMCs. The receptors shown here come from a human donor in good health.

V usage is TRBV5-6 and J usage is TRBJ1-4, with a weak D call TRBD1 (5 bases). Germline CDR1 is SGHDT and CDR2 is YYEEEE. Trimming took 2 bases from V and 3 from J, leaving 17 bases between them. The CDR3 sequence is 17 residues long. The CDR3 nucleotides are TGTGCCAGCAGCTTATTTGGGGGGAAAGCGCCTAATGAAAAACTGTTTTTT. It yields the protein CASSLFGGKAPNEKLFF.

The chain links TRBV6-5 to TRBJ1-2; the D is unclear. The ends were cut back, 2 bases at V and 11 bases at J, with 9 bases in the middle. From germline, CDR1 is MNHEY and CDR2 SVGAGI. There are 11 residues in the CDR3. The CDR3 loop is CASSYRSLYTF. In DNA, the CDR3 is TGTGCCAGCAGTTACCGGAGTCTTTACACCTTC.

The V and J genes are TRBV20-1 and TRBJ1-1, with 7 bases identical to TRBD1. Trimming cost V 4 bases and J 10 bases; bases outside gene matches: 6. Germline CDR1 is DFQATT and CDR2 is SNEGSKA (reference sequence). The CDR3 runs 11 residues. This CDR3 is CSATDRVGAFF. In DNA, the CDR3 is TGCAGTGCTACCGACAGGGTCGGAGCTTTCTTT.

The CDR3 spells CASSRTSGGSYNEQFF. CDR3 sequence (DNA): TGTGCCAGCTCCCGGACTAGCGGGGGTTCCTACAATGAGCAGTTCTTC. The rearrangement uses TRBV18 and TRBJ2-1, with 13 bases aligning to TRBD2. V lost 6 bases and J lost 1; bases outside the gene matches: 3. CDR1 is KGHSH, CDR2 LQKENI, per germline. The CDR3 loop spans 16 amino acids.

The chain carries TRBV7-9 and TRBJ1-2; no clear D gene. The germline V gene encodes CDR1 SEHNR and CDR2 FQNEAQ (reference sequence). V lost 10 bases, J lost 4 bases, and 16 bases lay in between. The length of the CDR3 is 13 residues. The CDR3 loop is CATAGVPLYGYTF. The CDR3 DNA is TGTGCCACCGCCGGGGTTCCCCTCTATGGCTACACCTTC.

This clone turned up a few times. The chain employs TRBV28 and TRBJ1-3; D uncertain. CDR3 length: 16 residues. Germline V gene data show CDR1 as MDHEN and CDR2 as SYDVKM. V was pared by 4 bases and J by 0 bases, with 13 bases between. The CDR3 sequence: CASSSPFKSSGNTIYF. In DNA, the CDR3 is TGTGCCAGCAGTTCTCCTTTCAAGAGCTCTGGAAACACCATATATTTT.

V gene TRBV18 combines with J gene TRBJ1-1; 8 bases align to TRBD1. The CDR3 is 12 residues long. Trimming cost V 6 bases and J 10 bases; bases outside gene matches: 7. CDR1 is KGHSH, CDR2 LQKENI, per germline. The CDR3 sequence is CASSTGERVAFF. CDR3 bases: TGTGCCAGCTCGACAGGGGAGAGGGTAGCTTTCTTT.

The chain carries TRBV7-2 and TRBJ2-7; 7 bases fit TRBD2. The junction had 20 bases not matched to a gene; V was cut back by 0 bases and J by 3 bases. This CDR3 contains 20 residues. Germline V gene sequence: CDR1 SGHTA, CDR2 FQGNSA. CDR3 DNA sequence: TGTGCCAGCAGCTTAGCACTAGCATTAGGTGGGACTACGCACATCTACGAGCAGTACTTC. Translation gives CASSLALALGGTTHIYEQYF.

This chain connects TRBV7-9 to TRBJ1-1; TRBD1 agrees at 7 bases. CDR1 and CDR2 from the germline V gene are SEHNR and FQNEAQ (reference sequence). Trimming cost V 5 bases and J 0 bases; bases outside gene matches: 6. The CDR3 runs 15 residues. CDR3 sequence reads: CASSTLGGMNTEAFF. CDR3 DNA sequence: TGTGCCAGCAGCACACTAGGGGGCATGAACACTGAAGCTTTCTTT.

The chain recombines TRBV5-1 with TRBJ2-1; TRBD2 agrees at 9 bases. Germline values: CDR1 SGHRS, CDR2 YFSETQ. The length of the CDR3 is 15 residues. Trimming removed 4 bases from V and 3 bases from J; junction bases left unmatched: 5. CDR3 sequence (DNA): TGCGCCAGCAGCATGCTAGCGGGGAGCTACAATGAGCAGTTCTTC. Translated: CASSMLAGSYNEQFF.

Written as DNA, the CDR3 is TGTGCCAGCAGCCCCCGCCTTTCGGGACAGGGGTCCTACGAGCAGTACTTC. It encodes CASSPRLSGQGSYEQYF. The chain employs TRBV9 and TRBJ2-7; 10 bases map to TRBD1. Germline lookup yields CDR1 SGDLS and CDR2 YYNGEE. This CDR3 region has 17 residues. V was clipped by 4 bases and J by 1 base; unmatched bases: 11.

The genes are TRBV7-8 and TRBJ2-7, with TRBD2 as a possible D gene (5 bases). The V end lost 5 bases, the J end lost 2 bases, and 13 bases lay between the germline ends. CDR1 SGHVS and CDR2 FQNEAQ come from the germline V gene. The CDR3 consists of 14 residues. The CDR3 region has the DNA TGTGCCAGCAGCCCGACGCGGGTCGCCTACGAGCAGTACTTC. Protein sequence: CASSPTRVAYEQYF.

This clone was detected only once. J is TRBJ1-3 and V is TRBV6-5; 8 nucleotides match TRBD1. Losses at the gene ends were 5 bases for V and 3 bases for J; bases not matched to a gene: 0. The CDR3 length is 13 residues. The V gene's germline CDR1 is MNHEY and CDR2 SVGAGI. CDR3: CASSDRGGNTIYF. The CDR3 DNA reads TGTGCCAGCAGTGACAGGGGTGGAAACACCATATATTTT.

This clone was seen just once. V and J are TRBV28 and TRBJ2-1; 10 bases line up with TRBD2. The ends lost 2 bases at V and 6 bases at J; junction bases unmatched: 7. In germline, CDR1 is MDHEN, CDR2 SYDVKM. CDR3 size: 16 residues. This CDR3 is CASSLLGSGGFNEQFF. The CDR3 coding sequence is TGTGCCAGCAGTTTACTGGGTAGCGGGGGGTTCAATGAGCAGTTCTTC.

Here the CDR3 DNA reads TGTGCCTGGAGTGTGCAGAACTACGAGCAGTACTTC. Protein product: CAWSVQNYEQYF. J is TRBJ2-7 and V is TRBV30, with D unclear. Trimming removed 0 bases at V and 3 bases at J, with 6 bases between. The CDR3 spans 12 residues. Germline assignment: CDR1 GTSNPN and CDR2 SVGIG (reference sequence).

V gene TRBV5-5 combines with J gene TRBJ1-3; D call uncertain. Trimming removed 2 bases from V and 0 bases from J, with 9 bases in between. Per germline, CDR1 SGHKS and CDR2 YYEKEE (reference sequence). The CDR3 totals 15 residues. CDR3 region: CASSFGGNSGNTIYF. DNA for the CDR3: TGTGCCAGCAGCTTCGGCGGTAACTCTGGAAACACCATATATTTT. Using reference TRBV5-5 and TRBJ1-3 for the parts outside the CDR3, the full variable domain is DAGVTQSPTHLIKTRGQQVTLRCSPISGHKSVSWYQQVLGQGPQFIFQYYEKEERGRGNFPDRFSARQFPNYSSELNVNALLLGDSALYLCASSFGGNSGNTIYFGEGSWLTVV.

This clone appeared a single time. V and J are TRBV20-1 and TRBJ2-7; no clear D gene. With 2 bases removed from V and 2 bases from J, the gap between germline ends came to 4 bases. The CDR3 extends over 11 amino acids. The germline V gene encodes CDR1 DFQATT and CDR2 SNEGSKA (reference sequence). The CDR3 DNA is TGCAGTGCTAGACTAGCCTACGAGCAGTACTTC. Protein product: CSARLAYEQYF.

The rearrangement links TRBV20-1 to TRBJ1-4; unclear D gene. Deletions cut 2 bases from V and 8 bases from J, with 3 bases between. From germline, CDR1 is DFQATT and CDR2 SNEGSKA (reference sequence). This CDR3 has 10 residues. This CDR3 reads CSARREKLFF. CDR3 sequence (DNA): TGCAGTGCTAGACGGGAAAAACTGTTTTTT.